Sequencing of this T cell receptor beta chain was carried out in a study of blood T cell repertoires in COVID-19. Whole-study context: COVID-19 samples, acute and convalescent, were from the United States, Italy and Spain. PBMCs, B-cell-depleted T cells, or T cells provided the cDNA or gDNA that made up the material.

In the authors' workflow: Counts of nucleated cells, estimated from reference gene primer amplification, were obtained. Clones were read by immunoSEQ multiplex PCR, and TCRdb kept only the in-frame ones, dropping some. V and J calls and clone size are those listed in that table; D and trimming were worked out from the DNA. The sample shows around 35,000 clones, roughly 84% of them seen only once. The specimen was peripheral blood. The receptor's source is a man between 60 and 75 years old with active COVID-19.

The CDR3 protein is CASSLEPGLAGGTGELFF. DNA of the CDR3: TGTGCCAGCAGCTTGGAGCCGGGACTAGCGGGAGGCACCGGGGAGCTGTTTTTT. The rearrangement joins TRBV5-4 to TRBJ2-2; 15 bases line up with TRBD2. V shed 0 bases, J shed 4 bases, and the junction held 4 bases outside the gene matches. The germline CDR1 and CDR2 sequences are SGHNT and YYREEE (reference sequence). This CDR3 has 18 amino acids.